This is a list of T cell receptor beta chains from one sample in a study of T cell responses to AZD1222 COVID-19 vaccine. Only in-frame clones appear in the TCRdb table, and some are missing; sequencing was by immunoSEQ multiplex PCR. The table has 65,000 to 85,000 clones, approximately 88% seen once; the top ten hold 9% to 10%. The starting material was peripheral blood, obtained 28 days after the second dose of the MenACWY control vaccine. These receptors were obtained from an adult who received the MenACWY meningococcal vaccine as a control. The CDR3 runs from the conserved cysteine through the conserved F or W. The D gene is left open where the match is weak. A row's size may be missing; if present it is once, few, many or a size class.

D	J	V	size	CDR3	DNA
NA	TRBJ1-1	TRBV7-2	NA	CASSPARENTEAFF	TGTGCCAGCAGCCCGGCCAGGGAGAACACTGAAGCTTTCTTT
NA	TRBJ1-6	TRBV10-3	NA	CAISELNNSPLHF	TGTGCCATCAGTGAATTGAACAATTCACCCCTCCACTTT
TRBD1	TRBJ1-2	TRBV5-6	NA	CASSTTGTESYTF	TGTGCCAGCAGCACGACCGGGACAGAGAGCTACACCTTC
NA	TRBJ2-1	TRBV27	NA	CASLRGGAGRYEQFF	TGTGCCAGCCTCAGGGGGGGGGCCGGTAGGTATGAGCAGTTCTTC
NA	TRBJ2-7	TRBV27	NA	CASSFGRADYEQYF	TGTGCCAGCAGTTTTGGCCGGGCGGACTACGAGCAGTACTTC
TRBD2	TRBJ2-3	TRBV13	NA	CASSIDNSGAGDTQYF	TGTGCCAGCAGCATCGACAATAGCGGGGCGGGAGATACGCAGTATTTT
TRBD2	TRBJ2-3	TRBV7-2	NA	CASSARLAGGTDTQYF	TGTGCCAGCAGCGCACGACTAGCGGGGGGCACAGATACGCAGTATTTT
NA	TRBJ1-6	TRBV5-8	NA	CASSLYPVPNSPLHF	TGTGCCAGCAGCTTGTATCCAGTCCCCAATTCACCCCTCCACTTT
NA	TRBJ2-1	TRBV4-3	once	CASRFDRSSYNEQFF	TGCGCCAGCAGGTTCGACCGCAGCTCCTACAATGAGCAGTTCTTC
NA	TRBJ1-2	TRBV5-1	NA	CASSLGPTTGYGYTF	TGCGCCAGCAGCTTGGGCCCTACAACCGGCTATGGCTACACCTTC
NA	TRBJ1-2	TRBV7-3	NA	CASSLTLRDGYTF	TGTGCCAGCAGCTTAACCCTTAGGGATGGCTACACCTTC
NA	TRBJ1-6	TRBV28	NA	CASRVGTNSPLHF	TGTGCCAGCCGCGTGGGCACCAATTCACCCCTCCACTTT
NA	TRBJ1-6	TRBV9	few	CASSVEPGPFNSPLHF	TGTGCCAGCAGTGTGGAACCGGGACCTTTTAATTCACCCCTCCACTTT
NA	TRBJ2-1	TRBV6-5	NA	CASSYSDSYNEQFF	TGTGCCAGCAGTTACTCGGACAGCTACAATGAGCAGTTCTTC
NA	TRBJ1-6	TRBV6-6	NA	CASSALSSPLHF	TGTGCCAGCAGTGCCCTTTCATCACCCCTCCACTTT
NA	TRBJ1-5	TRBV1	NA	CTSSQPGRSLNQPQHF	TGCACCAGCAGCCAACCGGGACGCAGCCTTAATCAGCCCCAGCATTTT
NA	TRBJ1-1	TRBV5-1	NA	CASSLAGTPDTEAFF	TGCGCCAGCAGCTTGGCCGGGACCCCGGACACTGAAGCTTTCTTT
NA	TRBJ2-2	TRBV30	NA	CACPGTRNTGELFF	TGTGCCTGTCCTGGGACAAGGAACACCGGGGAGCTGTTTTTT
TRBD1	TRBJ1-2	TRBV13	NA	CASSKGQGTTYGYTF	TGTGCCAGCAGCAAAGGACAGGGGACAACCTATGGCTACACCTTC
NA	TRBJ1-1	TRBV12-3/TRBV12-4	NA	CASSLGSTEAFF	TGTGCCAGCAGTTTAGGGAGCACTGAAGCTTTCTTT
TRBD2	TRBJ2-3	TRBV4-2	NA	CASSQASAGGPGRADTQYF	TGTGCCAGCAGCCAAGCTTCAGCGGGGGGGCCGGGGCGCGCAGATACGCAGTATTTT
TRBD1	TRBJ2-1	TRBV7-9	NA	CASSLRDRALSSYNEQFF	TGTGCCAGCAGCTTACGAGACAGGGCCTTGAGCTCCTACAATGAGCAGTTCTTC
NA	TRBJ2-1	TRBV27	NA	CASSLQLYNEQFF	TGTGCCAGCAGTTTACAGCTTTACAATGAGCAGTTCTTC
NA	TRBJ2-6	TRBV3-1/TRBV3-2	NA	CASSQRAGGANVLTF	TGTGCCAGCAGCCAGAGGGCTGGTGGGGCCAACGTCCTGACTTTC
TRBD2	TRBJ2-2	TRBV28	NA	CASSLSSSGALGTGELFF	TGTGCCAGCAGTTTATCCTCTAGCGGGGCCCTGGGCACCGGGGAGCTGTTTTTT
NA	TRBJ1-1	TRBV11-2	NA	CASSLQGNTEAFF	TGTGCCAGCAGCTTACAGGGGAACACTGAAGCTTTCTTT
NA	TRBJ2-1	TRBV30	NA	CAWSRLSSYNEQFF	TGTGCCTGGAGTAGATTATCCTCCTACAATGAGCAGTTCTTC
TRBD2	TRBJ2-1	TRBV15	NA	CATSRDPLAGGSNEQFF	TGTGCCACCAGCAGGGATCCACTAGCGGGGGGGAGCAATGAGCAGTTCTTC
TRBD1	TRBJ1-2	TRBV6-5	NA	CASSYSHKGQGYGYTF	TGTGCCAGCAGTTACTCGCATAAGGGACAGGGCTATGGCTACACCTTC
TRBD1	TRBJ2-7	TRBV5-1	NA	CASSFGQGGYEQYF	TGCGCCAGCAGCTTCGGACAGGGTGGGTACGAGCAGTACTTC
NA	TRBJ1-2	TRBV4-1	NA	CASSQLGGGGYTF	TGCGCCAGCAGCCAATTGGGGGGCGGGGGCTACACCTTC
NA	TRBJ2-1	TRBV15	NA	CATSREGRQGGNEQFF	TGTGCCACCAGCAGGGAGGGGCGACAGGGAGGCAATGAGCAGTTCTTC
NA	TRBJ2-4	TRBV5-6	NA	CASSLTGPGKNIQYF	TGTGCCAGCAGCTTGACTGGCCCGGGCAAAAACATTCAGTACTTC
TRBD2	TRBJ2-7	TRBV6-5	NA	CASSPAGGREQYF	TGTGCCAGCAGTCCAGCGGGGGGGCGGGAGCAGTACTTC
NA	TRBJ2-2	TRBV19	NA	CASSRQAANTGELFF	TGTGCCAGTAGTCGACAGGCTGCGAACACCGGGGAGCTGTTTTTT
TRBD1	TRBJ1-5	TRBV29-1	NA	CSVAGQQNQPQHF	TGCAGCGTGGCGGGACAGCAAAATCAGCCCCAGCATTTT
NA	TRBJ1-1	TRBV20-1	NA	CSARDLEAAFF	TGCAGTGCTAGAGATCTGGAGGCGGCTTTCTTT
TRBD2	TRBJ2-3	TRBV12-3/TRBV12-4	NA	CASSHAGGDTQYF	TGTGCCAGCAGTCACGCGGGGGGGGATACGCAGTATTTT